The rows below give T cell receptor beta chains drawn from one sample of a study of cytomegalovirus exposure and HLA in healthy donors. This table comes from immunoSEQ multiplex PCR, and its TCRdb copy is limited to in-frame clones, with some not included. Counted here are some 130,000 clones, 82% occurring once; the ten biggest clones make up less than 10%. What was sequenced was PBMCs. The receptors shown here come from a woman between 45 and 65 years old in good health and CMV-seropositive. CDR3s include the opening cysteine and the closing phenylalanine or tryptophan. A D gene is named only where the DNA matches it firmly. Not all rows give a size; the values are once, few, many and, for expanded clones, a class.

J gene: TRBJ1-1
clone size: -
D gene: -
V gene: TRBV15
CDR3 DNA: TGTGCCACCAGCAGAGTTAAAACGGGGAACACTGAAGCTTTCTTT
CDR3 protein: CATSRVKTGNTEAFF

J gene: TRBJ2-7
clone size: -
D gene: -
V gene: TRBV30
CDR3 DNA: TGTGCCTGGACTCCCCTCGGGGATCCTCCGTACGAGCAGTACTTC
CDR3 protein: CAWTPLGDPPYEQYF

J gene: TRBJ2-3
clone size: -
D gene: TRBD2
V gene: TRBV4-1
CDR3 DNA: TGCGCCAGCAGCCTTCGACTAGCGGGGGTTCGTGCAGATACGCAGTATTTT
CDR3 protein: CASSLRLAGVRADTQYF

J gene: TRBJ2-1
clone size: -
D gene: TRBD2
V gene: TRBV7-9
CDR3 DNA: TGTGCCAGCAGCTTCCCCCCAGGACTAGCGGGAAGGAATGAGCAGTTCTTC
CDR3 protein: CASSFPPGLAGRNEQFF

J gene: TRBJ2-1
clone size: -
D gene: TRBD2
V gene: TRBV5-1
CDR3 DNA: TGCGCCAGCAGCCCTGGGACTAGCGGAAACAATGAGCAGTTCTTC
CDR3 protein: CASSPGTSGNNEQFF

J gene: TRBJ1-1
clone size: few
D gene: -
V gene: TRBV5-1
CDR3 DNA: TGCGCCAGCAGCTGGGGGACTGACACCGAAGCTTTCTTT
CDR3 protein: CASSWGTDTEAFF

J gene: TRBJ1-4
clone size: -
D gene: -
V gene: TRBV6-5
CDR3 DNA: TGTGCCAGCAGCCCCCAAGGGGAGGGGAATGAAAAACTGTTTTTT
CDR3 protein: CASSPQGEGNEKLFF

J gene: TRBJ2-1
clone size: -
D gene: -
V gene: TRBV2
CDR3 DNA: TGTGCCAGCAACAGGGTGCAAGCCTATGAGCAGTTCTTC
CDR3 protein: CASNRVQAYEQFF

J gene: TRBJ2-3
clone size: -
D gene: -
V gene: TRBV5-1
CDR3 DNA: TGCGCCAGCAGCTTGGAACAGGGATCAGATACGCAGTATTTT
CDR3 protein: CASSLEQGSDTQYF

J gene: TRBJ2-1
clone size: -
D gene: TRBD2
V gene: TRBV5-1
CDR3 DNA: TGCGCCAGCAGCCGTGTCTCCCTCTACCGTAGCGGGGGTCAAAATGAGCAGTTCTTC
CDR3 protein: CASSRVSLYRSGGQNEQFF

J gene: TRBJ1-1
clone size: once
D gene: TRBD1
V gene: TRBV6-6
CDR3 DNA: TGTGCCAGCAGTTACTCAAGACAGGGGCCCACTGAAGCTTTCTTT
CDR3 protein: CASSYSRQGPTEAFF

J gene: TRBJ1-6
clone size: -
D gene: TRBD1
V gene: TRBV14
CDR3 DNA: TGTGCCAGCAGGCCAACAGGGGATAATTCACCCCTCCACTTT
CDR3 protein: CASRPTGDNSPLHF

J gene: TRBJ1-3
clone size: -
D gene: -
V gene: TRBV5-1
CDR3 DNA: TGCGCCAGCAGCTTGACAGGGCGCGGAAACACCATATATTTT
CDR3 protein: CASSLTGRGNTIYF

J gene: TRBJ1-2
clone size: once
D gene: TRBD1
V gene: TRBV19
CDR3 DNA: TGTGCCAGTAGTGCCGGGACAGGGCTCGGCTACACCTTC
CDR3 protein: CASSAGTGLGYTF

J gene: TRBJ2-1
clone size: -
D gene: TRBD1
V gene: TRBV5-4
CDR3 DNA: TGTGCCAGCAGCTTAGGACAGGGGAGCTCCTACAATGAGCAGTTCTTC
CDR3 protein: CASSLGQGSSYNEQFF

J gene: TRBJ1-4
clone size: -
D gene: -
V gene: TRBV18
CDR3 DNA: TGTGCCAGCTCGCCCAAGTCAGCAACTAATGAAAAACTGTTTTTT
CDR3 protein: CASSPKSATNEKLFF

J gene: TRBJ2-1
clone size: -
D gene: TRBD2
V gene: TRBV5-6
CDR3 DNA: TGTGCCAGCAGCTCCCAACTAGCGGGGGACTACAATGAGCAGTTCTTC
CDR3 protein: CASSSQLAGDYNEQFF

J gene: TRBJ2-2
clone size: -
D gene: TRBD2
V gene: TRBV5-5
CDR3 DNA: TGTGCCAGCAGCTTGTTCCCCCTGACTAGCGGGGGTCGGGCCGGGGAGCTGTTTTTT
CDR3 protein: CASSLFPLTSGGRAGELFF

J gene: TRBJ2-3
clone size: -
D gene: TRBD1
V gene: TRBV5-1
CDR3 DNA: TGCGCCAGCAGCTCGGGACAGGGGGCTGGTAGCACAGATACGCAGTATTTT
CDR3 protein: CASSSGQGAGSTDTQYF

J gene: TRBJ2-7
clone size: -
D gene: TRBD1
V gene: TRBV19
CDR3 DNA: TGTGCCAGTAGCCCAAGTTACGGGACAGGGTATTACGAGCAGTACTTC
CDR3 protein: CASSPSYGTGYYEQYF

J gene: TRBJ2-5
clone size: -
D gene: TRBD1
V gene: TRBV10-3
CDR3 DNA: TGTGCCATCAGTGAGTGGACAGGGGGCCAAGAGACCCAGTACTTC
CDR3 protein: CAISEWTGGQETQYF

J gene: TRBJ1-4
clone size: -
D gene: TRBD1
V gene: TRBV11-2
CDR3 DNA: TGTGCCAGCAGCTTAGTACCCAGGGGGACTAATGAAAAACTGTTTTTT
CDR3 protein: CASSLVPRGTNEKLFF

J gene: TRBJ1-5
clone size: -
D gene: TRBD1
V gene: TRBV30
CDR3 DNA: TGTGCCTGGTCACCGGGACAGGGCGACCAGCCCCAGCATTTT
CDR3 protein: CAWSPGQGDQPQHF

J gene: TRBJ2-3
clone size: -
D gene: -
V gene: TRBV5-1
CDR3 DNA: TGCGCCAGCAGCTTGGGACAGACCACAGATACGCAGTATTTT
CDR3 protein: CASSLGQTTDTQYF

J gene: TRBJ2-7
clone size: few
D gene: -
V gene: TRBV7-8
CDR3 DNA: TGTGCCAGCAGCTTAGAAAGAAGAGGGAAGTCCTACGAGCAGTACTTC
CDR3 protein: CASSLERRGKSYEQYF

J gene: TRBJ1-1
clone size: -
D gene: -
V gene: TRBV27
CDR3 DNA: TGTGCCAGCAGTTTCATTCCCCTAGGGAGGCCTAAGAACACTGAAGCTTTCTTT
CDR3 protein: CASSFIPLGRPKNTEAFF

J gene: TRBJ1-5
clone size: -
D gene: -
V gene: TRBV28
CDR3 DNA: TGTGCCAGCAGTGCGGGGGAGACCAGTTCGCTTTATCAGCCCCAGCATTTT
CDR3 protein: CASSAGETSSLYQPQHF

J gene: TRBJ1-3
clone size: -
D gene: -
V gene: TRBV6-5
CDR3 DNA: TGTGCCAGCAGCCCCTCGGGAGGGTTAGGAAACACCATATATTTT
CDR3 protein: CASSPSGGLGNTIYF

J gene: TRBJ2-1
clone size: -
D gene: -
V gene: TRBV6-5
CDR3 DNA: TGTGCCAGCAGTTACTCGGGGCGGGGGCCGTACAATGAGCAGTTCTTC
CDR3 protein: CASSYSGRGPYNEQFF

J gene: TRBJ1-1
clone size: -
D gene: TRBD1
V gene: TRBV10-3
CDR3 DNA: TGTGCCATCAGCGAGAGGGACAGGGAAACTGAAGCTTTCTTT
CDR3 protein: CAISERDRETEAFF

J gene: TRBJ2-1
clone size: -
D gene: -
V gene: TRBV9
CDR3 DNA: TGTGCCAGCAGCGGGAAGGGGGATAGCTCCTACAATGAGCAGTTCTTC
CDR3 protein: CASSGKGDSSYNEQFF

J gene: TRBJ2-5
clone size: -
D gene: -
V gene: TRBV27
CDR3 DNA: TGTGCCAGCAGTTCGTGGACTCTTGAGGGAGAGACCCAGTACTTC
CDR3 protein: CASSSWTLEGETQYF